This TCR beta chain was sequenced for a study of Graves' ophthalmopathy and Graves' hyperthyroidism. Turning to the study itself: Peripheral blood was obtained at first diagnosis, ahead of any treatment. Study findings and constraints: A 13-signature model separated ophthalmopathy from stable hyperthyroidism, 85% to 90% sensitivity, just over 80% specificity.

A word on this clonotype: Its target is not known.

The evidence that diagnosis relied on was clinical symptoms, serum thyroxine, TRAb, thyroid ultrasound and orbital computed tomography. The CDR3 is 12 residues long. Germline V CDR1 and CDR2: WSHSY, SAAADI. RNA transcripts were the source from which TCR beta CDR3 regions were amplified. HTBI primers primed a first-round RT-PCR, and a second-round multiplex PCR followed. MiXCR, applied by TCRdb to the multiplex PCR reads, yields one record per CDR3 protein. The sample yields about 740,000 distinct CDR3 sequences, approximately 40% seen once. The clonotype was recovered from an adult man with Graves' ophthalmopathy. V is TRBV10-2 and J is TRBJ1-6, with TRBD1 identical over 11 bases. Specimen: peripheral blood. The DNA of the CDR3 is TGCGCTGCCCGGGACAGGGGGACACCCCTCCACTTT. Translation gives CAARDRGTPLHF.